The entry below describes one T cell receptor (beta chain). Its antigen is still unknown. This may be a read error, as it is one base from a much larger clone. This CDR3 has 11 residues. For naive CD8 T cells, sorting used the CD8+CD4-CCR7+CD45RA+ phenotype. This sample was included in a study of molecular identifiers for immune sequencing clone quantification. TCRdb fed the PCR reads into MiXCR, producing one record per CDR3 protein. The sample records approximately 590,000 distinct CDR3 sequences, about 25% being singletons. Notes on the study in general: Clones exceeding 20 RNA copies carried over 99% of effector molecules but under 1% of naive-cell molecules.

The chain has TRBV12-2 and TRBJ2-6. TRBV12-2 is marked as a pseudogene. Sequencing was carried out using naive CD8+ T cells from blood, with Jurkat cell RNA spiked in. Subset meaning: FACS-sorted CD8+CD4-CCR7+CD45RA+ naive T cells. This receptor was identified in a human donor in good health. Some libraries in this study had Jurkat cell RNA spiked in. The CDR3 DNA reads as TGTGCCCGCAACGGGGCCAACGTCCTGACTTTC. It is translated as CARNGANVLTF.